These 4 T cell receptor beta chains were all obtained from the same sample, sequenced in a study of T cell responses to AZD1222 COVID-19 vaccine. The assay was immunoSEQ multiplex PCR, and TCRdb's table has in-frame clones only and misses some. The table has over 110,000 clones, about 90% seen once. The sample here was peripheral blood, taken 28 days after the second AZD1222 dose. These receptors were obtained from an adult who received the AZD1222 COVID-19 vaccine.

The chain employs TRBV7-2 and TRBJ1-2; 7 bases line up with TRBD1. The CDR3 has 17 residues. Germline V CDR1 and CDR2: SGHTA, FQGNSA. The ends lost 0 bases at V and 2 bases at J; junction bases unmatched: 9. This chain's CDR3 is CASSLALGQVENYGYTF. CDR3 nucleotides: TGTGCCAGCAGCTTAGCTTTAGGACAGGTCGAAAACTATGGCTACACCTTC.

This chain connects TRBV6-6 to TRBJ2-2, with D unresolved. This CDR3 contains 13 residues. Looked up from germline, CDR1 is MNHNY and CDR2 is SVGAGI (reference sequence). Trimming left V 4 bases short and J 5 bases short, with 8 bases between. The DNA for the CDR3 is TGTGCCAGCAGTTCTTCCCCGACCGGGGAGCTGTTTTTT. Translating gives CASSSSPTGELFF.

The CDR3 DNA sequence: TGTGCCAGTAGTAGGGCGGGGCTCGGCTACACCTTC. Translation gives CASSRAGLGYTF. The chain employs TRBV19 and TRBJ1-2; TRBD1 is a possible D gene (5 bases). Per germline, CDR1 LNHDA and CDR2 SQIVND (reference sequence). The CDR3 sequence is 12 residues long. V lost 4 bases, J lost 8 bases, and 11 bases lay in between.

This chain links TRBV6-1 with TRBJ2-2; D is possibly TRBD2 (5 bases). Germline V gives CDR1 MNHNS, CDR2 SASEGT. CDR3 size: 15 residues. Trimming took off 1 base at V and 6 bases at J, with 12 bases between the two ends. The CDR3 spells CASSEGESEAGELFF. The DNA for the CDR3 is TGTGCCAGCAGTGAAGGGGAATCGGAGGCCGGGGAGCTGTTTTTT.